This T cell receptor beta chain was found in a study of blood T cell repertoires in COVID-19. Study-wide context: There were acute and convalescent COVID-19 samples, and they came from the United States, Italy and Spain.

Per the germline V gene, CDR1 is SEHNR and CDR2 is FQNEAQ (reference sequence). CDR3 size: 19 residues. J lost 5 bases, V lost 5 bases, and 17 bases had no gene match. The assay was immunoSEQ multiplex PCR, and TCRdb's table has in-frame clones only and misses some. The sample lists about 300,000 clones; approximately 85% were seen once. Sample: peripheral blood. The chain combines TRBV7-9 with TRBJ1-6; 8 bases align to TRBD1. The clonotype originates from a man in his late teens or twenties with active or convalescent COVID-19. The CDR3 DNA reads as TGTGCCAGCAGCCCAAGTTGGGGACAGGCGAACGAAAATAATTCACCCCTCCACTTT. Protein: CASSPSWGQANENNSPLHF.